These T cell receptor beta chains were read from a single sample in a study of a mutant IDH1 vaccine in newly diagnosed glioma. Here immunoSEQ multiplex PCR was the method, and the copy in TCRdb shows in-frame clones only, minus some. The sample records 90,000 to 100,000 clones, roughly 89% being singletons. The source was PBMCs, collected from a glioma patient treated with radiotherapy, temozolomide or both. These TCRs come from a woman between 50 and 59 years old with glioma. CDR3s leave out the opening cysteine and the closing phenylalanine or tryptophan.

j_call cdr3_length v_call cdr3_aa
TRBJ1-2 11 TRBV6-5 ASSPDRGYGYT
TRBJ2-3 13 TRBV29-1 SDQTSGSATDTQY
TRBJ1-1 11 TRBV11-3 ASSLDGYSEAF
TRBJ2-7 12 TRBV7-9 ASGAQEPPYEQY
TRBJ1-5 13 TRBV28 ASSLNNRVYQPQH
TRBJ2-1 12 TRBV5-1 ASSYDRTYNEQF
TRBJ2-5 12 TRBV5-1 ASSDTRNQETQY
TRBJ1-2 10 TRBV6-5 ASSPGGFGYT
TRBJ2-1 11 TRBV9 ASSASHYNEQF
TRBJ2-5 12 TRBV27 ASSLSRRGGTQY
TRBJ1-6 11 TRBV28 ASSPPGNSPLH
TRBJ1-1 12 TRBV5-1 ASSLGGVNTEAF
TRBJ2-7 12 TRBV7-2 ASSPPGASYEQY
TRBJ2-5 12 TRBV19 ASSIAPGVETQY
TRBJ1-6 13 TRBV19 ASSIEGQSGSPLH
TRBJ2-7 12 TRBV18 ASSPWDRNYEQY
TRBJ2-1 10 TRBV10-3 AISETANEQF
TRBJ1-3 13 TRBV13 ASSSPGGEANTIY
TRBJ2-5 12 TRBV2 ASSLGQIKETQY
TRBJ1-5 12 TRBV6-1 ASSRPANQEPQH
TRBJ2-5 14 TRBV7-2 ASSPRLAGGGETQY
TRBJ1-2 11 TRBV5-3 ASSLGGTYGYT
TRBJ1-3 12 TRBV12-5 ASGLGARGNTIY
TRBJ2-5 13 TRBV4-2 ASSQDLDSQETQY
TRBJ2-7 11 TRBV10-3 AISDQASYEQY
TRBJ2-5 11 TRBV28 ASSFAGVETQY
TRBJ1-5 12 TRBV28 ASSPPESNQPQH
TRBJ2-3 12 TRBV5-1 ASSFSKSTDTQY
TRBJ2-7 12 TRBV21-1 ASSGCGRSYEQY
TRBJ2-5 14 TRBV5-1 ASSLGGGVLQETQY
TRBJ1-5 14 TRBV30 AWSVISGHSNQPQH
TRBJ1-2 12 TRBV7-8 ASTNRGLGYGYT
TRBJ2-3 11 TRBV7-3 ASSLTGTDTQY
TRBJ2-5 13 TRBV6-6 ASSWGLAARETQY
TRBJ1-1 9 TRBV10-2 ASSDRVEAF
TRBJ2-3 9 TRBV6-5 ASSPGDTQY
TRBJ2-7 11 TRBV11-2 ASSPKSSYEQY
TRBJ1-5 12 TRBV6-1 ASRSGQSNQPQH
TRBJ1-2 13 TRBV7-9 ASSLTSNRNYGYT
TRBJ1-2 13 TRBV6-5 ASSTGRGRFAGYT
TRBJ1-5 12 TRBV30 AWSVGVGDQPQH
TRBJ2-7 16 TRBV6-1 ASSGGGRTSGGSYEQY
TRBJ1-1 14 TRBV28 ASSHPPWGSNTEAF
TRBJ1-1 14 TRBV7-3 ASSPLPQTGNTEAF
TRBJ2-1 10 TRBV9 ASSAEWGTRF
TRBJ1-1 14 TRBV7-9 ASRYSVGYMNTEAF
TRBJ2-3 11 TRBV30 AWRLAASDTQY
TRBJ1-3 11 TRBV29-1 SVEPEGVNTIY
TRBJ2-2 16 TRBV7-2 ASSLKMTGWATTGELF
TRBJ1-1 10 TRBV10-3 AISEVNTEAF
TRBJ1-1 13 TRBV5-1 ASSPDRGLDTEAF
TRBJ2-7 15 TRBV5-1 ASSLGLAGGLVYEQY
TRBJ1-4 13 TRBV11-2 ASSLDGRGNEKLF
TRBJ2-7 13 TRBV7-9 ASSLRTSGSYEQY